Listed below are T cell receptor beta chains from one sample, sequenced in a study of T cell repertoires in cytomegalovirus infection. In TCRdb, the reads were re-called with MiXCR into one record per CDR3 protein. The repertoire holds approximately 140,000 distinct CDR3 sequences, less than 9.5% seen once, with around 10% in the top ten. Sequencing was done on a sample of PBMCs. These receptors came from a human donor in good health (CMV status not recorded). Some clones in this sample may be carry-over from other donors' samples. Both conserved end residues are trimmed from each CDR3.

J gene | V gene | CDR3 length | CDR3 protein
TRBJ2-3 | TRBV7-6 | 14 | ASSPEGQGWGDTQY
TRBJ1-2 | TRBV7-2 | 14 | ASSLEQGAHNYGYT
TRBJ2-1 | TRBV6-2/TRBV6-3 | 13 | ASSYEGLPLDEQF
TRBJ1-6 | TRBV7-2 | 12 | ASSLIQGNSPLH
TRBJ2-7 | TRBV28 | 11 | ASGATTPYEQY
TRBJ1-2 | TRBV20-1 | 10 | SASRGAYGYT
TRBJ1-2 | TRBV28 | 12 | ASSLGVANYGYT
TRBJ1-1 | TRBV3-1 | 13 | ASSPLGRGNTEAF
TRBJ2-5 | TRBV20-1 | 9 | SARDLTTQY
TRBJ2-3 | TRBV28 | 12 | ASSSDRATDTQY
TRBJ2-7 | TRBV6-1 | 14 | ASKHLLGQGLYEQY
TRBJ2-3 | TRBV7-6 | 13 | ASSLTSGGTDTQY
TRBJ1-1 | TRBV2 | 11 | ASGGAPNTEAF
TRBJ1-3 | TRBV18 | 13 | ASSRDGLSGNTIY
TRBJ2-5 | TRBV28 | 12 | ASCQDGGAQTQY
TRBJ2-3 | TRBV5-4 | 14 | ASSLFRGPNTDTQY
TRBJ1-1 | TRBV20-1 | 12 | SAGDDRKNTEAF
TRBJ2-3 | TRBV5-6 | 14 | ASSLGGGGYEDTQY
TRBJ2-7 | TRBV20-1 | 12 | SAPFGGLAYEQY
TRBJ1-5 | TRBV28 | 14 | ASSSHRGASNQPQH
TRBJ2-1 | TRBV20-1 | 10 | SASTQNNEQF
TRBJ1-3 | TRBV27 | 16 | ASSLSPPQMSSGNTIY
TRBJ1-2 | TRBV28 | 11 | ASRGQGAYGYT
TRBJ1-1 | TRBV5-1 | 11 | ASSLGGENEAF
TRBJ2-1 | TRBV7-3 | 10 | ASSQTGRKQF
TRBJ2-7 | TRBV15 | 14 | ATSRAGQGFSYEQY
TRBJ2-3 | TRBV12-5 | 10 | ASGTGQALQY
TRBJ1-1 | TRBV6-6 | 10 | ASSYSWEEAF
TRBJ1-1 | TRBV6-2/TRBV6-3 | 10 | ASSYSNGEAF
TRBJ2-7 | TRBV29-1 | 11 | SVDRLENYEQY
TRBJ2-2 | TRBV12-3/TRBV12-4 | 12 | ASGLDPNTGELF
TRBJ1-1 | TRBV6-6 | 11 | ASNSRGVDEAF
TRBJ1-5 | TRBV20-1 | 15 | SARDMTRDRVRQPQH
TRBJ2-2 | TRBV14 | 13 | ASATNRGPGGELF
TRBJ2-5 | TRBV20-1 | 11 | SARPQGLETQY
TRBJ1-2 | TRBV9 | 13 | ASSTGPRPSYGYT
TRBJ1-2 | TRBV7-8 | 15 | ASSSNPVGVANYGYT
TRBJ2-5 | TRBV29-1 | 13 | SVEDSTSGGETQY